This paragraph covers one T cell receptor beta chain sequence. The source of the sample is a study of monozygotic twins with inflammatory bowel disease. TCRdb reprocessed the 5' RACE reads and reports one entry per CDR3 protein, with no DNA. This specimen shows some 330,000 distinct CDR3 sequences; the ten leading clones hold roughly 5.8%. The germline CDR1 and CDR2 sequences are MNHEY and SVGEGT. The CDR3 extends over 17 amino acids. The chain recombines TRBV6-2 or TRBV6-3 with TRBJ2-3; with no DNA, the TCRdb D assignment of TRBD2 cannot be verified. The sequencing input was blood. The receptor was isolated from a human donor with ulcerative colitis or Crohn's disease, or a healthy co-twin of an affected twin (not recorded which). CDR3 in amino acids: CASSYTAGGPTTDTQYF.